This T cell receptor beta chain derives from a study of neurological immune-mediated disorders. Every sequencing run produced over 170 million TCR-beta sequences, and the sequences from any one run covered 15-18 subjects. Each CDR3 protein gets one entry after TCRdb re-called the 5' RACE reads with MiXCR. The sample lists roughly 100,000 distinct CDR3 sequences; around 3.6% were seen once. This clonotype showed up just a few times. A much larger clone is a single base away; this may be a read error. This CDR3 contains 11 residues. CDR1 and CDR2 (germline): SGHRS, YFSETQ. V was clipped by 0 bases and J by 7 bases, with 5 bases between them.

The source of this sequence is a woman aged 50 to 60 with multiple sclerosis. The sample was PBMCs. The chain carries TRBV5-1 and TRBJ2-7; D unclear. The CDR3 bases are TGCGCCAGCAGCTTGGACAAAGAGCAGTACTTC. This sequence encodes CASSLDKEQYF.